This passage covers 24 T cell receptor beta chains from one sample sequenced in a study of T-cell reconstitution after alpha-beta-depleted transplantation in children. A library of TCRbeta sequences, prepared with unique molecular identifiers, was generated. MiXCR, run by TCRdb on the PCR reads, gives a single entry per CDR3 protein. The sample lists fewer than 400,000 distinct CDR3 sequences, around 20% seen once, with over 3.5% in the top ten. Sequencing used PBMCs from the stem cell graft donor, obtained from the stem cell graft. These receptors were obtained from a human donor who donated a stem cell graft to a child with acute myeloid leukemia.

The chain is built from TRBV11-2 and TRBJ2-1; 12 nucleotides line up with TRBD2. CDR1 and CDR2 (germline): SGHAT, FQNNGV. The CDR3 extends over 15 amino acids. The V segment lost 4 bases and the J segment 5 bases; nucleotides outside the gene matches: 3. The CDR3 sequence: CASSSSGRGDNEQFF. The CDR3 region has the DNA TGTGCCAGCAGCTCTAGCGGGAGGGGGGACAATGAGCAGTTCTTC.

This clonotype was counted a few times. The genes are TRBV20-1 and TRBJ2-3; the D gene is possibly TRBD2 (6 bases). The CDR3 runs 15 residues. Trimming took off 2 bases at V and 2 bases at J, with 14 bases between the two ends. CDR1 DFQATT and CDR2 SNEGSKA come from the germline V gene (reference sequence). DNA for the CDR3: TGCAGTGCTAGAAAGTCGGGACTTCTCACAGATACGCAGTATTTT. Translation: CSARKSGLLTDTQYF.

This chain connects TRBV12-3 or TRBV12-4 to TRBJ2-6, with D maybe TRBD1 (5 bases). The CDR3 totals 18 residues. Deletions cut 5 bases from V and 0 bases from J, with 17 bases between. CDR3 protein: CASSEQAPMSSGANVLTF. The CDR3 nucleotides are TGTGCCAGCAGTGAACAGGCCCCAATGAGCTCTGGGGCCAACGTCCTGACTTTC.

This chain uses TRBV9 with TRBJ1-1, with D possibly being TRBD1 (6 bases). This CDR3 comprises 16 residues. V was trimmed by 4 bases and J by 4 bases, leaving 20 bases between them. From germline, CDR1 is SGDLS and CDR2 YYNGEE. The chain's CDR3 is CASSPPGIRGTTEAFF. The DNA of the CDR3 is TGTGCCAGCAGCCCACCCGGGATCAGGGGTACCACTGAAGCTTTCTTT. Combining the CDR3 with reference TRBV9 and TRBJ1-1 gives the whole variable domain DSGVTQTPKHLITATGQRVTLRCSPRSGDLSVYWYQQSLDQGLQFLIQYYNGEERAKGNILERFSAQQFPDLHSELNLSSLELGDSALYFCASSPPGIRGTTEAFFGQGTRLTVV.

Regarding this clonotype: One base away lies a much larger clone, so this may be a sequencing read error. CDR3 loop: CSARALSGRPYEQYF. As DNA, the CDR3 is TGCAGCGCCCGAGCGCTTAGCGGGAGGCCCTACGAGCAGTACTTC. The rearrangement links TRBV29-1 to TRBJ2-7, with 10 bases fitting TRBD2. Germline lookup yields CDR1 SQVTM and CDR2 ANQGSEA. The CDR3 contains 15 residues. Losses at the gene ends were 7 bases for V and 2 bases for J; bases not matched to a gene: 11.

The chain is built from TRBV11-3 and TRBJ2-2; TRBD2 agrees at 7 bases. With 7 bases clipped from V and 2 bases from J, the junction kept 4 bases outside the gene matches. The germline V gene encodes CDR1 SGHNT and CDR2 YENEEA. CDR3 length: 14 amino acids. CDR3 amino acids: CASTKTSNTGELFF. CDR3 sequence (DNA): TGTGCCAGCACCAAGACTAGCAACACCGGGGAGCTGTTTTTT.

The chain couples TRBV5-1 to TRBJ2-7; perhaps TRBD2 as D (6 bases). CDR1 is SGHRS, CDR2 YFSETQ, per germline. Trimming stripped 3 bases from V and 5 bases from J, with 15 bases between. This CDR3 region has 14 residues. The CDR3 sequence: CASSYRREPDEQYF. The CDR3 DNA sequence: TGCGCCAGCAGCTACCGTCGGGAGCCGGACGAGCAGTACTTC. The entire variable domain, with the rest obtained from reference TRBV5-1 and TRBJ2-7, is as follows: KAGVTQTPRYLIKTRGQQVTLSCSPISGHRSVSWYQQTPGQGLQFLFEYFSETQRNKGNFPGRFSGRQFSNSRSEMNVSTLELGDSALYLCASSYRREPDEQYFGPGTRLTVT.

This chain connects TRBV10-3 to TRBJ2-3; 9 bases fit TRBD2. CDR3 size: 15 residues. With V trimmed by 3 bases and J by 4 bases, 5 bases remained unmatched. In germline, CDR1 is ENHRY, CDR2 SYGVKD. The CDR3 protein is CAISDSGSTADTQYF. The CDR3 DNA reads TGTGCCATCAGTGATAGCGGGAGTACCGCAGATACGCAGTATTTT.

This clonotype was seen a few times. This rearrangement joins TRBV4-3 to TRBJ2-4; D possibly corresponds to TRBD1 (5 bases). The CDR3 is 17 amino acids. The germline CDR1 and CDR2 sequences are LGHNA and YSLEER. V lost 1 base to trimming and J lost 1 base, with 14 bases between them. CDR3 loop: CASSQGTPGMAKNIQYF. In nucleotides, the CDR3 is TGCGCCAGCAGCCAAGGTACACCAGGGATGGCCAAAAACATTCAGTACTTC.

The sample holds a few counts of this clonotype. The V gene is TRBV29-1, the J gene TRBJ2-7, with D uncertain. Trimming stripped 0 bases from V and 6 bases from J, with 9 bases between. The CDR3 extends over 12 amino acids. Germline V gene sequence: CDR1 SQVTM, CDR2 ANQGSEA. CDR3 amino acids: CSVEDRTREQYF. In nucleotides, the CDR3 is TGCAGCGTTGAAGATAGAACGCGCGAGCAGTACTTC.

This clonotype was seen ten or more times. The rearrangement links TRBV7-9 to TRBJ2-1; 15 bases line up with TRBD2. Germline V lookup: CDR1 SEHNR, CDR2 FQNEAQ (reference sequence). Trimming at V came to 5 bases and at J to 0 bases, leaving 14 bases not matched to a gene. The CDR3 has 21 amino acids. Here the CDR3 reads CASSDWAGTSGRSGSYNEQFF. DNA for the CDR3: TGTGCCAGCAGCGATTGGGCCGGGACTAGCGGGAGGTCGGGCTCCTACAATGAGCAGTTCTTC.

The rearrangement uses TRBV28 and TRBJ2-7; the match to TRBD2 covers 11 bases. J was trimmed by 0 bases and V by 5 bases; bases with no gene match: 6. The CDR3 length is 16 residues. Per the germline V gene, CDR1 is MDHEN and CDR2 is SYDVKM. The CDR3 region is CASSIVGLAASYEQYF. In DNA form, the CDR3 reads TGTGCCAGCAGTATCGTGGGACTAGCGGCCTCCTACGAGCAGTACTTC.

The rearrangement joins TRBV11-3 to TRBJ2-3; tentative D call: TRBD1 (5 bases). V lost 2 bases and J lost 0, with 12 bases in between. This CDR3 has 16 residues. CDR1 SGHNT and CDR2 YENEEA come from the germline V gene. CDR3 bases: TGTGCCAGCAGCTTATCCCAACCAGGGAGCACAGATACGCAGTATTTT. It translates to CASSLSQPGSTDTQYF.

The chain is built from TRBV20-1 and TRBJ2-2; perhaps TRBD1 as D (5 bases). V lost 6 bases, J lost 0 bases, and 8 bases lay in between. The length of the CDR3 is 13 residues. The V gene's germline CDR1 is DFQATT and CDR2 SNEGSKA (reference sequence). Here the CDR3 reads CSASTANTGELFF. The CDR3 nucleotides are TGCAGTGCCTCGACAGCGAACACCGGGGAGCTGTTTTTT.

This clonotype was observed a few times. The genes are TRBV28 and TRBJ2-2; TRBD1 aligns across 10 bases. Germline V gene sequence: CDR1 MDHEN, CDR2 SYDVKM. The CDR3 is 16 residues long. Losses at the gene ends were 6 bases for V and 0 bases for J; bases not matched to a gene: 4. The chain's CDR3 is CASRGDRGANTGELFF. The DNA for the CDR3 is TGTGCCAGCAGGGGGGACAGGGGCGCGAACACCGGGGAGCTGTTTTTT.

There are many counts of this clonotype. The chain is built from TRBV12-3 or TRBV12-4 and TRBJ2-2; a weak D match, TRBD1 (6 bases). V gave up 6 bases and J gave up 0 bases, with 11 bases separating them. CDR3 size: 15 residues. The CDR3 loop is CASRSRQANTGELFF. CDR3 sequence (DNA): TGTGCCAGCAGATCCCGACAGGCGAACACCGGGGAGCTGTTTTTT.

This clonotype was observed at least ten times. The V gene is TRBV20-1, the J gene TRBJ2-4; 8 bases match TRBD2. The ends lost 6 bases at V and 3 bases at J; junction bases unmatched: 7. The CDR3 sequence is 14 residues long. CDR1 is DFQATT, CDR2 SNEGSKA, per germline (reference sequence). CDR3 coding DNA: TGCAGTGCCGCGGAAGCGGGAGTCAAAAACATTCAGTACTTC. It translates to CSAAEAGVKNIQYF.

This clonotype was seen many times. The chain couples TRBV6-4 to TRBJ2-1; D is unresolved. Germline V gives CDR1 MRHNA, CDR2 SNTAGT. V lost 5 bases, J lost 8 bases, and 16 bases lay in between. The CDR3 extends over 14 amino acids. CDR3 nucleotide sequence: TGTGCCAGCAGTCGGAACTGGCAAGACGATGAGCAGTTCTTC. Translation: CASSRNWQDDEQFF.

This clonotype was counted only a few times. CDR3 sequence: CSAAGLATVYNEQFF. Here the CDR3 DNA reads TGCAGTGCTGCCGGACTAGCAACGGTTTACAATGAGCAGTTCTTC. This chain joins TRBV20-1 and TRBJ2-1; 8 nucleotides agree with TRBD2. The ends lost 5 bases at V and 4 bases at J; junction bases unmatched: 10. Looked up from germline, CDR1 is DFQATT and CDR2 is SNEGSKA (reference sequence). The CDR3 runs to 15 residues.

This clonotype has a count of ten or more. The J gene is TRBJ2-3, the V gene TRBV20-1; D remains unclear. The ends were cut back, 3 bases at V and 1 base at J, with 8 bases in the middle. CDR3 size: 13 residues. Germline-derived CDR1 and CDR2 are DFQATT and SNEGSKA (reference sequence). The CDR3 sequence: CSASGGGTDTQYF. The DNA for the CDR3 is TGCAGTGCTAGTGGTGGGGGCACAGATACGCAGTATTTT.

The V gene is TRBV5-6, the J gene TRBJ2-1, with D hard to call. The CDR3 runs to 15 residues. The V gene lost 0 bases and the J gene lost 4 bases, with 11 bases spanning the gap. The V gene's germline CDR1 is SGHDT and CDR2 YYEEEE. The CDR3 is CASSLVIRDYNEQFF. DNA of the CDR3: TGTGCCAGCAGCTTGGTAATCAGAGATTACAATGAGCAGTTCTTC.

The chain uses TRBV20-1 and TRBJ1-2; 9 bases are shared with TRBD1. Germline loops: CDR1 DFQATT, CDR2 SNEGSKA (reference sequence). The V gene end was trimmed by 8 bases and the J gene end by 0 bases; junction bases not matched to a gene: 7. The CDR3 consists of 14 residues. This CDR3 is CSTRDRGTNYGYTF. The DNA of the CDR3 is TGCAGTACCAGAGACAGGGGGACTAACTATGGCTACACCTTC.

This clonotype was seen many times. V usage is TRBV9 and J usage is TRBJ2-7; D gene ambiguous. This CDR3 has 14 residues. V dropped 0 bases and J dropped 0 bases, with 7 bases sitting between them. CDR1 and CDR2 (germline): SGDLS, YYNGEE. The CDR3: CASSVGAGSYEQYF. DNA for the CDR3: TGTGCCAGCAGCGTAGGGGCTGGCTCCTACGAGCAGTACTTC. The whole variable domain, filled in from reference TRBV9 and TRBJ2-7, reads DSGVTQTPKHLITATGQRVTLRCSPRSGDLSVYWYQQSLDQGLQFLIQYYNGEERAKGNILERFSAQQFPDLHSELNLSSLELGDSALYFCASSVGAGSYEQYFGPGTRLTVT.

This clonotype has more than one count but fewer than ten. V and J are TRBV12-3 or TRBV12-4 and TRBJ2-7; tentatively, D is TRBD2 (5 bases). The germline V and J ends were trimmed by 5 bases and 9 bases, with 14 bases remaining between them. CDR3 size: 12 residues. Here the CDR3 reads CASSREKSRQYF. The CDR3 DNA follows: TGTGCCAGCAGTCGGGAAAAAAGTAGGCAGTACTTC.